This T cell receptor (beta chain) was sequenced in a study of blood T cell repertoires in COVID-19. Study overall: The United States, Italy and Spain supplied acute and convalescent COVID-19 samples. T cells, B-cell-depleted T cells, or PBMCs supplied cDNA or gDNA.

Authors' methods: Estimated nucleated cell counts came from reference gene primer amplification. Sequencing was performed with immunoSEQ multiplex PCR; in TCRdb, only in-frame clones are kept and a portion is missing. The D gene and trimming were derived from the DNA, and the V and J assignments and clone size from that table. The sample has hundreds of thousands of clones; approximately 82% are singletons. The table lists this clone with a count of one. V trimming: 6 bases; J trimming: 5 bases; junction bases outside the gene matches: 7. CDR3 length equals 14 residues. Per the germline V gene, CDR1 is MNHEY and CDR2 is SVGAGI.

This clonotype originated in an elderly woman with acute or convalescent COVID-19. The chain carries TRBV6-5 and TRBJ1-2; TRBD1 matches 9 bases. Sequenced sample: peripheral blood. In nucleotides, the CDR3 is TGTGCCAGCAGAAATACAGGGGGCGGGTATGGCTACACCTTC. Its protein is CASRNTGGGYGYTF.